This passage covers 25 T cell receptor beta chains from one sample sequenced in a study of response to subunit inactivated influenza vaccine. Each CDR3 protein gets one entry after TCRdb re-called the RT-PCR reads with MiXCR. Here the sample spans hundreds of thousands of distinct CDR3 sequences, roughly 14% being singletons. The sample consisted of PBMCs from blood, taken 14 to 15 days before vaccination. These TCRs come from a man aged 50-59 years who received an inactivated influenza vaccine.

The sample holds a few counts of this clonotype. The rearrangement joins TRBV12-3 or TRBV12-4 to TRBJ1-2; the D is unclear. This CDR3 has 13 residues. The V and J ends lost 5 bases and 8 bases respectively, with 15 bases between them. CDR3: CASSRGREYGYTF. The CDR3, as DNA: TGTGCCAGCAGTCGCGGTAGGGAGTACGGCTACACCTTC.

This clonotype was counted only a few times. V gene TRBV7-2 combines with J gene TRBJ2-1; no definite D call. The CDR3 covers 15 residues. CDR1 is SGHTA, CDR2 FQGNSA, per germline. Trimming stripped 1 base from V and 5 bases from J, with 12 bases between. CDR3 amino acids: CASSLDFWVNNEQFF. The CDR3 region has the DNA TGTGCCAGCAGCTTAGATTTCTGGGTGAACAATGAGCAGTTCTTC.

The chain combines TRBV6-2 or TRBV6-3 with TRBJ1-2; D gene ambiguous. Trimming took 7 bases from V and 8 from J, leaving 11 bases between them. The germline gives CDR1 MNHEY, CDR2 SVGEGT. There are 11 residues in the CDR3. CDR3 sequence reads: CASTTVGGYTF. DNA for the CDR3: TGTGCCAGCACGACGGTCGGCGGCTACACCTTC.

In its sample, this clonotype was seen many times. The chain joins TRBV5-1 to TRBJ2-5; D may be TRBD1 (8 bases). CDR3 length: 14 amino acids. Trimming removed 5 bases from V and 4 bases from J, with 15 bases in between. Per the germline V gene, CDR1 is SGHRS and CDR2 is YFSETQ. This CDR3 is CASSLQGGSETQYF. CDR3 nucleotide sequence: TGCGCCAGCAGTTTACAGGGGGGGTCAGAGACCCAGTACTTC.

This clonotype was picked up many times. The chain has TRBV5-8 and TRBJ1-1; 8 bases are shared with TRBD1. V lost 2 bases and J lost 1; bases outside the gene matches: 1. The CDR3 length is 14 residues. Germline-derived CDR1 and CDR2 are SGHTS and YDEGEE. CDR3: CASSFGTGNTEAFF. The CDR3 DNA reads TGTGCCAGCAGCTTCGGGACAGGGAACACTGAAGCTTTCTTT.

This clonotype was counted many times. The J gene is TRBJ2-1, the V gene TRBV12-3 or TRBV12-4; D possibly uses TRBD1 or TRBD2 (5 bases each). The CDR3 consists of 13 residues. Deletions cut 7 bases from V and 8 bases from J, with 15 bases between. The CDR3 region has the DNA TGTGCCAGCATCCTAGCAGGGACCCATGAGCAGTTCTTC. It encodes CASILAGTHEQFF.

The chain employs TRBV4-1 and TRBJ2-5; TRBD1 matches at 8 bases. V dropped 3 bases and J dropped 13; count of bases not matched to a gene: 7. This CDR3 has 12 amino acids. Germline CDR1 is MGHRA and CDR2 is YSYEKL. For the CDR3, the DNA is TGCGCCAGCAGCCACCTCGGACAGGGCTTGTACTTC. Translated, it gives CASSHLGQGLYF.

The chain uses TRBV5-1 and TRBJ2-6; TRBD1 agrees at 11 bases. CDR1 and CDR2 from the germline V gene are SGHRS and YFSETQ. The J segment lost 2 bases and the V segment lost 3 bases, leaving 7 bases of the junction unmatched. The CDR3 contains 18 residues. The chain's CDR3 is CASSSDRGRFTGANVLTF. The CDR3 bases are TGCGCCAGCAGCTCGGACAGGGGGCGTTTTACTGGGGCCAACGTCCTGACTTTC.

The DNA for the CDR3 is TGCAGTGCTTTGTCGATGGGCCAGGGGTATAATTCACCCCTCCACTTT. Translation: CSALSMGQGYNSPLHF. This chain links TRBV20-1 with TRBJ1-6, with a tentative D call TRBD1 (6 bases). Per germline, CDR1 DFQATT and CDR2 SNEGSKA (reference sequence). The CDR3 is 16 residues long. V was trimmed by 5 bases and J by 4 bases, leaving 18 bases between them.

The chain uses TRBV29-1 and TRBJ1-5; 7 bases agree with TRBD1. The V gene's germline CDR1 is SQVTM and CDR2 ANQGSEA. Losses at the gene ends were 4 bases for V and 3 bases for J; bases not matched to a gene: 3. The CDR3 contains 13 residues. The CDR3 bases are TGCAGCGTTGGGGGGACAGACAATCAGCCCCAGCATTTT. Its translation: CSVGGTDNQPQHF.

The gene calls are TRBV6-2 or TRBV6-3 and TRBJ2-1; tentatively, D is TRBD1 (5 bases). The V end was cut by 0 bases, the J end by 10 bases, with 10 bases between. Germline loops: CDR1 MNHEY, CDR2 SVGEGT. This CDR3 comprises 13 residues. The CDR3 DNA reads TGTGCCAGCAGTTACTCCCGACAGAGCGAGCAGTTCTTC. Amino acid sequence: CASSYSRQSEQFF.

This clonotype came up many times. This sequence joins TRBV5-1 and TRBJ1-1; D is perhaps TRBD1 (6 bases). From germline, CDR1 is SGHRS and CDR2 YFSETQ. V lost 9 bases to trimming and J lost 3 bases, with 15 bases between them. CDR3 length: 13 residues. DNA for the CDR3: TGCGCCACCAGGGACATGGGGGACACTGAAGCTTTCTTT. Translation: CATRDMGDTEAFF.

This clonotype was seen only once. One end of the junction varies from germline; a read error may be responsible. The gene calls are TRBV3-1 and TRBJ2-3; TRBD2 matches 10 bases. The CDR3 length is 20 residues. Germline V gene sequence: CDR1 LGHDT, CDR2 YNNKEL (reference sequence). The CDR3 nucleotides read TGTGCCTGCAGCCAAGATCTGGAGGGGCTAGCGGGAGCTAGCACAGATACGCAGTATTTT. It encodes CACSQDLEGLAGASTDTQYF.

This clonotype occurred many times. The V gene is TRBV5-1, the J gene TRBJ2-2; D ambiguous. The CDR3 length is 14 residues. Germline CDR1 SGHRS, CDR2 YFSETQ. V shed 0 bases and J shed 9 bases, with 12 bases lying between them. CDR3 sequence (DNA): TGCGCCAGCAGCTTGGATCTGGGGAACAGGGAGCTGTTTTTT. Translating gives CASSLDLGNRELFF. Together with reference TRBV5-1 and TRBJ2-2, the CDR3 gives the full variable domain: KAGVTQTPRYLIKTRGQQVTLSCSPISGHRSVSWYQQTPGQGLQFLFEYFSETQRNKGNFPGRFSGRQFSNSRSEMNVSTLELGDSALYLCASSLDLGNRELFFGEGSRLTVL.

J is TRBJ2-5 and V is TRBV5-1; D is unclear. CDR3 length: 14 amino acids. CDR1 is SGHRS and CDR2 is YFSETQ in the germline V gene. The germline V and J ends were trimmed by 0 bases and 4 bases, with 10 bases remaining between them. The CDR3 DNA reads as TGCGCCAGCAGCTTGGGTGGAATACTAGAGACCCAGTACTTC. This sequence encodes CASSLGGILETQYF.

The rearrangement joins TRBV15 to TRBJ2-4; D ambiguous. The CDR3 totals 14 residues. V lost 1 base and J 4 bases, leaving 8 bases between the germline ends. Germline-derived CDR1 and CDR2 are LNHNV and YYDKDF (reference sequence). CDR3 residues: CATSRGGKKNIQYF. CDR3 sequence (DNA): TGTGCCACCAGCAGAGGTGGTAAAAAAAACATTCAGTACTTC.

In this sample, this clonotype turned up a few times. The CDR3: CASSQKRRTNYGYTF. The CDR3 DNA follows: TGCGCCAGCAGCCAAAAAAGGAGAACTAACTATGGCTACACCTTC. The rearrangement uses TRBV4-3 and TRBJ1-2; no clear D gene. The CDR3 is 15 residues long. CDR1 is LGHNA and CDR2 is YSLEER in the germline V gene. Trimming pared 2 bases from V and 0 bases from J, leaving 10 bases between.

This clonotype was seen a handful of times. This chain joins TRBV12-3 or TRBV12-4 and TRBJ2-1; TRBD2 matches 7 bases. J lost 9 bases, V lost 3 bases, and 8 bases had no gene match. The CDR3 length is 14 residues. The CDR3 here is CASSLTSPELEQFF. The CDR3, as DNA: TGTGCCAGCAGTTTGACTAGCCCGGAGCTTGAGCAGTTCTTC.

V and J are TRBV30 and TRBJ1-2; 10 bases line up with TRBD1. The CDR3 is 16 residues long. J lost 3 bases, V lost 3 bases, and 10 bases had no gene match. CDR1 is GTSNPN and CDR2 is SVGIG in the germline V gene (reference sequence). CDR3 region: CAWSGDRGPSHYGYTF. In DNA form, the CDR3 reads TGTGCCTGGAGCGGGGACAGGGGACCTTCTCACTATGGCTACACCTTC.

The V and J genes are TRBV4-1 and TRBJ1-6; no clear D gene. Looked up from germline, CDR1 is MGHRA and CDR2 is YSYEKL. Trimming cost V 1 base and J 0 bases, with 7 bases left between them. This CDR3 comprises 16 residues. CDR3 residues: CASSQGWSSYNSPLHF. The CDR3 nucleotides read TGCGCCAGCAGCCAAGGATGGAGCTCCTATAATTCACCCCTCCACTTT.

Of note for this clonotype: A much larger clone is a single base away; this may be a read error. V and J are TRBV11-2 and TRBJ2-2; maybe TRBD2 (5 bases). CDR1 and CDR2 (germline): SGHAT, FQNNGV. The CDR3 spans 16 residues. This CDR3 reads CASSLAPRLNTGELVF. CDR3 DNA sequence: TGTGCCAGCAGCTTAGCCCCGCGGTTGAACACCGGGGAGCTGGTTTTT.

This clonotype was seen only a few times. This chain connects TRBV3-1 to TRBJ2-7; 13 nucleotides match TRBD2. V lost 8 bases, J lost 7 bases, and 5 bases stayed unmatched. The CDR3 contains 13 residues. Germline V gene data show CDR1 as LGHDT and CDR2 as YNNKEL (reference sequence). For the CDR3, the DNA is TGTGCCAGCGGCGGGACTAGCGGGGAAGAGCAGTACTTC. This sequence encodes CASGGTSGEEQYF.

In this sample, this clonotype turned up many times. V gene TRBV29-1 combines with J gene TRBJ2-7; D is possibly TRBD1 or TRBD2 (6 bases each). The CDR3 sequence is 11 residues long. Trimming shortened V by 5 bases and J by 7 bases, and 12 bases separated the two germline ends. CDR1 is SQVTM, CDR2 ANQGSEA, per germline. The CDR3 loop is CSVHGGGEQYF. The CDR3 coding sequence is TGCAGCGTTCACGGGGGCGGTGAGCAGTACTTC.

This clonotype has a handful of counts. This sequence joins TRBV9 and TRBJ2-1; TRBD1 matches 7 bases. J gave up 2 bases and V 4 bases, and 6 bases lay outside the gene matches. The V gene's germline CDR1 is SGDLS and CDR2 YYNGEE. The CDR3 contains 15 residues. CDR3: CASSQQGQPYNEQFF. Written as DNA, the CDR3 is TGTGCCAGCAGCCAGCAGGGACAGCCCTACAATGAGCAGTTCTTC. The whole variable domain, remainder taken from reference TRBV9 and TRBJ2-1, is DSGVTQTPKHLITATGQRVTLRCSPRSGDLSVYWYQQSLDQGLQFLIQYYNGEERAKGNILERFSAQQFPDLHSELNLSSLELGDSALYFCASSQQGQPYNEQFFGPGTRLTVL.

This clonotype was seen a handful of times. The gene calls are TRBV12-3 or TRBV12-4 and TRBJ2-7; 11 nucleotides match TRBD2. There are 15 residues in the CDR3. V shed 6 bases, J shed 8 bases, and the junction held 12 bases outside the gene matches. CDR3 sequence reads: CASSPTGTSGPKQYF. CDR3 nucleotide sequence: TGTGCCAGCAGCCCGACCGGGACTAGCGGCCCAAAGCAGTACTTC.